This T cell receptor (beta chain) derives from a study of siplizumab effects on memory and regulatory T cells. Study results and caveats: Proliferating siplizumab-culture Tregs lacked confirmation of suppressive function.

Data came from immunoSEQ multiplex PCR; TCRdb stores just in-frame clones and leaves some out. The sample has more than 60,000 clones, nearly 98% seen once. This CDR3 is built from 14 residues. Trimming took off 1 base at V and 2 bases at J, with 6 bases between the two ends. Germline V lookup: CDR1 SGHVS, CDR2 FNYEAQ. As concerns this clone: Its antigen is currently unknown.

The material sequenced was naive CD8+ T cells sorted from blood. V and J are TRBV7-6 and TRBJ2-1; D remains ambiguous. The sequence was obtained from a human donor in good health. CDR3 bases: TGTGCCAGCAGCTTAGGGGGTCCCTACAATGAGCAGTTCTTC. Translation gives CASSLGGPYNEQFF.